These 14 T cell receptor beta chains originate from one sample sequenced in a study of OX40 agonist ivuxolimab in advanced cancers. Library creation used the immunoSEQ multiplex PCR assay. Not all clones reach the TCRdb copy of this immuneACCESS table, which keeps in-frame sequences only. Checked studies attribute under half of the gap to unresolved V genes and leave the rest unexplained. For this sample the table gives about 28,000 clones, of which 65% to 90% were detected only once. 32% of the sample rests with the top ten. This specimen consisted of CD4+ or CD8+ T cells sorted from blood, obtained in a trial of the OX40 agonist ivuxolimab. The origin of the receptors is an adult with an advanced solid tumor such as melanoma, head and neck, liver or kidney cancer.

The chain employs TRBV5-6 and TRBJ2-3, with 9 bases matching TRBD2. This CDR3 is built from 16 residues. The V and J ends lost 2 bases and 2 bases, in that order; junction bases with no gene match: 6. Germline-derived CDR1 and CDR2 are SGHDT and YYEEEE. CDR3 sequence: CASSLTLAGNTDTQYF. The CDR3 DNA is TGTGCCAGCAGCTTAACCCTAGCGGGAAACACAGATACGCAGTATTTT.

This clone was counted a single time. CDR3 DNA sequence: TGTGCCAGCAGCTTAGGGCATATGGAGGTCTCCTACAATGAGCAGTTCTTC. Amino acid sequence: CASSLGHMEVSYNEQFF. The rearrangement joins TRBV11-1 to TRBJ2-1; tentatively, D is TRBD2 (5 bases). This CDR3 has 17 residues. The germline V gene encodes CDR1 SGHAT and CDR2 FQDESV (reference sequence). Between the trimmed V and J ends, which lost 1 base and 0 bases, there was a span of 13 bases.

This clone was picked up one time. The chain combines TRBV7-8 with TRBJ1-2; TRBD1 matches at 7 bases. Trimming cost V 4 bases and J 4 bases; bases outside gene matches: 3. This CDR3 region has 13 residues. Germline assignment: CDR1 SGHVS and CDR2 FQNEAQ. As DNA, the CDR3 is TGTGCCAGCAGCTCAGGACAGGCCTATGGCTACACCTTC. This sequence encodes CASSSGQAYGYTF.

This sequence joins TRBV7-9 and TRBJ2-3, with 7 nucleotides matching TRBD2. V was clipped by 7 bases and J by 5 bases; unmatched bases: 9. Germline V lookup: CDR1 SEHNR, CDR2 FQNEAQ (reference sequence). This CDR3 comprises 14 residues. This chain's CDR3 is CASTLTSSLDTQYF. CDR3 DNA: TGTGCCAGCACGTTGACTAGCTCTTTAGATACGCAGTATTTT.

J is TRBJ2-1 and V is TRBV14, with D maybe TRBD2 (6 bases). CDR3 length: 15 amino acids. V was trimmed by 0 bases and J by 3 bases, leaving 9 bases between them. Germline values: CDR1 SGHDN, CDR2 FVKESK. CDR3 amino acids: CASSQEPSVYNEQFF. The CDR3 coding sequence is TGTGCCAGCAGCCAAGAACCTAGCGTCTACAATGAGCAGTTCTTC.

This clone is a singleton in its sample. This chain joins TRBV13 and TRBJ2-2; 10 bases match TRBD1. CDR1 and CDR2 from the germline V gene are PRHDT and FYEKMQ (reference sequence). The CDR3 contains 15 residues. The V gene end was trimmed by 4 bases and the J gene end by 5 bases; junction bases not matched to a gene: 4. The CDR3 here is CASSSPGQGTGELFF. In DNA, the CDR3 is TGTGCCAGCAGCTCACCGGGACAGGGGACCGGGGAGCTGTTTTTT.

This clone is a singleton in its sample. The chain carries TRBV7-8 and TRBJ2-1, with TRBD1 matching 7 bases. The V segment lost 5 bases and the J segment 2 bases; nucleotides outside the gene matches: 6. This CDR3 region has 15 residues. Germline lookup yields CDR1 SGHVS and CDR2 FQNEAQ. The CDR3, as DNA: TGTGCCAGCAGCGACGACAGGGTCACCTACAATGAGCAGTTCTTC. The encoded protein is CASSDDRVTYNEQFF. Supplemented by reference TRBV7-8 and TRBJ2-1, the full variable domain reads GAGVSQSPRYKVAKRGQDVALRCDPISGHVSLFWYQQALGQGPEFLTYFQNEAQLDKSGLPSDRFFAERPEGSVSTLKIQRTQQEDSAVYLCASSDDRVTYNEQFFGPGTRLTVL.

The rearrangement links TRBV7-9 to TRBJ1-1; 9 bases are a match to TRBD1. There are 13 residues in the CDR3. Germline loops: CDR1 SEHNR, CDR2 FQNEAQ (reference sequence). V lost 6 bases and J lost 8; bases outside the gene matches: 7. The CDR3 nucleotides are TGTGCCAGCAGGCCCGGGACAGGGCAAGAAGCTTTCTTT. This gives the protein CASRPGTGQEAFF. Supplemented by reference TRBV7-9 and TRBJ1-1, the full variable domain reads DTGVSQNPRHKITKRGQNVTFRCDPISEHNRLYWYRQTLGQGPEFLTYFQNEAQLEKSRLLSDRFSAERPKGSFSTLEIQRTEQGDSAMYLCASRPGTGQEAFFGQGTRLTVV.

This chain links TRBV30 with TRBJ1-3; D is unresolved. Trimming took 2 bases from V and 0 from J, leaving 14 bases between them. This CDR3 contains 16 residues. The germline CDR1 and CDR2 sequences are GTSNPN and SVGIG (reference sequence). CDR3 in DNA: TGTGCCTGGAGTCGGGGAGCCGGATTCTCTGGAAACACCATATATTTT. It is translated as CAWSRGAGFSGNTIYF.

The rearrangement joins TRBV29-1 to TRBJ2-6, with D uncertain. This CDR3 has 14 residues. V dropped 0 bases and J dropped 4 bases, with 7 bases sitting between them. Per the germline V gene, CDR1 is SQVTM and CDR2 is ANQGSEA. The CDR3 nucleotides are TGCAGCGTTGAAGATCTTGGGGGGGCCAACGTCCTGACTTTC. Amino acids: CSVEDLGGANVLTF.

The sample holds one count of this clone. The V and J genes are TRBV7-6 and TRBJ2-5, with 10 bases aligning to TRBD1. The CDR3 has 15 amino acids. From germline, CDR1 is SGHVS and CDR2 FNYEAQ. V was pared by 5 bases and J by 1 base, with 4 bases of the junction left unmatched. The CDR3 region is CASSRTGGIQETQYF. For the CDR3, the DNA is TGTGCCAGCAGCCGGACAGGGGGAATCCAAGAGACCCAGTACTTC.

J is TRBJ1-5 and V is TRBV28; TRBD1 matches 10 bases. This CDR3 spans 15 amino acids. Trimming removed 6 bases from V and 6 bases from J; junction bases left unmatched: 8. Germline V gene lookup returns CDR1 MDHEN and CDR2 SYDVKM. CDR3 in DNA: TGTGCCAGCAGACCGGGGACAGGGGCGGTTCAGCCCCAGCATTTT. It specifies CASRPGTGAVQPQHF.

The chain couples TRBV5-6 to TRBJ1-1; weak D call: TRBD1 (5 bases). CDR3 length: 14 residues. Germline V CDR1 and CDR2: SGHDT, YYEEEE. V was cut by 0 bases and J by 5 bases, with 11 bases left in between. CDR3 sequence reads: CASSLGGARTEAFF. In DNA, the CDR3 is TGTGCCAGCAGCTTGGGAGGGGCGCGAACTGAAGCTTTCTTT.

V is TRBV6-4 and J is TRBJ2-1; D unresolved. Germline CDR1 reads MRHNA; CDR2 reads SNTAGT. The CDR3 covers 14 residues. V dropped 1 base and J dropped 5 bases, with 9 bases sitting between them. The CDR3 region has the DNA TGTGCCAGCAGTGACTGGGTAGGAGACAATGAGCAGTTCTTC. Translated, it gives CASSDWVGDNEQFF.